This T cell receptor (beta chain) was captured in a study of Ad26.COV2.S vaccination and SARS-CoV-2 variants. At the level of the study: Enrollment placed the donor in the COV1001 Ad26.COV2.S trial arm. Intramuscularly, Ad26.COV2.S was given either once or twice, 56 days apart. Broader study findings: Analytic work on TCR breadth and depth might have understated the full extent of total T cell responses.

Sequenced by immunoSEQ multiplex PCR; TCRdb stores in-frame clones only, minus some. The repertoire holds hundreds of thousands of clones, with 70% to 90% as singletons. With respect to this clone: Its antigen is unidentified.

The CDR3 spans 17 residues. With V trimmed by 4 bases and J by 6 bases, 16 bases remained unmatched. Per the germline V gene, CDR1 is MGHRA and CDR2 is YSYEKL. Treatment specified: around 19 received Ad26.COV2.S at low or high dose, single or two shots; a few received placebo; per-sample allocation not given. The samples date from day 63 after the first vaccine or placebo injection. Expressing Wuhan-strain SARS-CoV-2 spike, an Ad26 vector served as the vaccine. The sample here was peripheral blood, taken in a trial of Ad26.COV2.S vaccine versus placebo. The sequence derives from a person aged 18-65 years who received the Ad26.COV2.S COVID-19 vaccine or a placebo. V gene TRBV4-1 combines with J gene TRBJ1-2, with 8 bases matching TRBD1. The CDR3 region has the DNA TGCGCCAGCAGCCGCTTACCCAATCAGGGGGCGCGAGATGGCTACACCTTC. Translating gives CASSRLPNQGARDGYTF.